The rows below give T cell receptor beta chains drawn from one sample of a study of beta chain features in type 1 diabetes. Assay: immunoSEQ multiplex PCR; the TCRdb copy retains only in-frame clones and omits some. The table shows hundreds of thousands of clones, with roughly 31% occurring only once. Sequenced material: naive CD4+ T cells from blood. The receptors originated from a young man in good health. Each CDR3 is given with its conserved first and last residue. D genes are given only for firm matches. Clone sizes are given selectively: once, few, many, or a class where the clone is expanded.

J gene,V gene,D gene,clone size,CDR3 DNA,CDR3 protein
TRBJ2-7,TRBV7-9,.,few,TGTGCCAGCAGCTTAATGCCGGGGGACTACGAGCAGTACTTC,CASSLMPGDYEQYF
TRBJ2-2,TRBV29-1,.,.,TGCAGCGTTGATACAACTTCGGGCGGGGAGCTGTTTTTT,CSVDTTSGGELFF
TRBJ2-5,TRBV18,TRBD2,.,TGTGCCAGCTCACCCTCGGGGGGAGAGACCCAGTACTTC,CASSPSGGETQYF
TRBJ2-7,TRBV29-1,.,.,TGCAGCAATGACCAGGACAACTCCTACGAGCAGTACTTC,CSNDQDNSYEQYF
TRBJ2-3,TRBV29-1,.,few,TGCAGCGTTGAACCCGGGGATGATACGCAGTATTTT,CSVEPGDDTQYF
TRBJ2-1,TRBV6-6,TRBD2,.,TGTGCCAGCAGCCTGACTAGCGGGAGGGCCAATGAGCAGTTCTTC,CASSLTSGRANEQFF
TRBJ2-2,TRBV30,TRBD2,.,TGTGCCTGGAGTACCTGGTCCACTAGCGGAGGCACCGGGGAGCTGTTTTTT,CAWSTWSTSGGTGELFF
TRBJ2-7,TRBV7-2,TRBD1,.,TGTGCCAGCAGCCCACAGGGGACGGAGCCCTACGAGCAGTACTTC,CASSPQGTEPYEQYF
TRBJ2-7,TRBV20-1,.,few,TGCAGTGCTAGAGACTTCTACGAGCAGTACTTC,CSARDFYEQYF
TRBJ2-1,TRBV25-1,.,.,TGTGCCAGCAGTGGGATCACAGGGATAGGTGAGCAGTTCTTC,CASSGITGIGEQFF
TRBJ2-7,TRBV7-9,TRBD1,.,TGTGCCAGCAGCTTGCGGGACAGGGCCGCCGAGCAGTACTTC,CASSLRDRAAEQYF
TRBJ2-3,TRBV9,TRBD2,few,TGTGCCAGCAGCGCAAGAAGACTAGCGGGAGCCCCAGATACGCAGTATTTT,CASSARRLAGAPDTQYF
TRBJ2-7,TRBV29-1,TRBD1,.,TGCAGCGTTGGGGACAGGGTCTACGAGCAGTACTTC,CSVGDRVYEQYF
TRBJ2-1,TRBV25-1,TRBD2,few,TGTGCCAGCAGTCCGGCAGGCCTGTGGAGCGGGAGGGTAAATGAGCAGTTCTTC,CASSPAGLWSGRVNEQFF
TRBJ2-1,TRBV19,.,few,TGTGCCAGTAGTACGGCCAGGGAGCACAATGAGCAGTTCTTC,CASSTAREHNEQFF
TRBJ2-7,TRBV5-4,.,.,TGTGCCAGCAGCAAACAGGGTTACGAGCAGTACTTC,CASSKQGYEQYF
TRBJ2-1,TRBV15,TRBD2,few,TGTGCCACCAGCAGAGCCGGGACTAGAGCGAATGAGCAGTTCTTC,CATSRAGTRANEQFF
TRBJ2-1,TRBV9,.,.,TGTGCCAGCAGCTCGAGACTGGGGTCAGATGAGCAGTTCTTC,CASSSRLGSDEQFF
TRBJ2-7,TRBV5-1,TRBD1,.,TGCGCCAGCAGCCCCTCCAGGGGGCGGGACGAGCAGTACTTC,CASSPSRGRDEQYF
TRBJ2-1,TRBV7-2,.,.,TGTGCCAGCAGCTTATACGGGGGAGCCTACAATGAGCAGTTCTTC,CASSLYGGAYNEQFF
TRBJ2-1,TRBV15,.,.,TGTGCCACCAGCAGAGATAGGAGCAATGAGCAGTTCTTC,CATSRDRSNEQFF
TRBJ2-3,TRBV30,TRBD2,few,TGTGCCTGGGCGGGGACTAGCATCACAGATACGCAGTATTTT,CAWAGTSITDTQYF
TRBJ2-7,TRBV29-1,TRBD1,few,TGCAGCGCACAGGACAGGTCGACCTACGAGCAGTACTTC,CSAQDRSTYEQYF
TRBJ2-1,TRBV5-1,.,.,TGCGCCAGCAGCCCCGCACCATCCTACAATGAGCAGTTCTTC,CASSPAPSYNEQFF
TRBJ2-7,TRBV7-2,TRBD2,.,TGTGCCAGCAGCGTGGGAGGGTTCTACGAGCAGTACTTC,CASSVGGFYEQYF
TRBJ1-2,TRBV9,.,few,TGTGCCAGCAGCCCATGGGGGAGGGGAAGCTATGGCTACACCTTC,CASSPWGRGSYGYTF
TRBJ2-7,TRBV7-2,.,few,TGTGCCAGCGCAAGAGGGCTACCCGGGAGCGAGCAGTACTTC,CASARGLPGSEQYF
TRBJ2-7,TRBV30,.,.,TGTGCCTGGAAAAGATGGGGGATCTCATACGAGCAGTACTTC,CAWKRWGISYEQYF
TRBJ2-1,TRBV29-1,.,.,TGCAGCGGGGGTCTAGGCAATGAGCAGTTCTTC,CSGGLGNEQFF
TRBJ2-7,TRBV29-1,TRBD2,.,TGCAGCGTGACGCGGGGGGGGAGCCCCTACGAGCAGTACTTC,CSVTRGGSPYEQYF
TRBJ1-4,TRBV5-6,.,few,TGTGCCAGCAGCTTGGCGGGTGAAAAACTGTTTTTT,CASSLAGEKLFF
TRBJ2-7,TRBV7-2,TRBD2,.,TGTGCCAGCAGCCCCTCGCGGGGGAGCTCCTACGAGCAGTACTTC,CASSPSRGSSYEQYF
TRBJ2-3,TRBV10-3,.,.,TGTGCCATCAGTGAATCTTTTAGCCCCCATGCGGACTTT,CAISESFSPHADF
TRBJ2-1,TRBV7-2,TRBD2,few,TGTGCCAGCAGCTTAGAAGTTGGGAGGGCTGACAATGAGCAGTTCTTC,CASSLEVGRADNEQFF
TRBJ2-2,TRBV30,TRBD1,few,TGTGCCTGGAGTGAGAGACAGGGGAGGACCGGGGAGCTGTTTTTT,CAWSERQGRTGELFF
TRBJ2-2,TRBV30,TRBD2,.,TGTGCCTGGATAAGCGGGAGGAACACCGGGGAGCTGTTTTTT,CAWISGRNTGELFF
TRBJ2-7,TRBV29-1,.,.,TGCAGCGTTATCGCGGGACAATCAAACGAGCAGTACTTC,CSVIAGQSNEQYF
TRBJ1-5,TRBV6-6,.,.,TGTGCCAGCAGTCCCCTGAGCCTTTATAGCAATCAGCCCCAGCATTTT,CASSPLSLYSNQPQHF